This paragraph reports one T cell receptor beta chain. Its target is not known. TCR beta libraries were made by quantitative 5'-RACE with molecular barcodes. TCRdb re-derived calls from the 5' RACE reads in MiXCR, one entry per CDR3 protein. This table holds fewer than 650,000 distinct CDR3 sequences, roughly 13% found once. These data are taken from a study of CD8 T cells in ankylosing spondylitis. General observations from the study: Clones tied to disease were said to be significantly enriched in matched ankylosing spondylitis synovial fluid. Disease-linked clones had a CD8+ phenotype and relatively low frequency in peripheral blood. Certain motif variants had earlier been reported in reactive arthritis synovial fluid and blood. Seemingly characteristic of ankylosing spondylitis blood was a TCR beta motif consisting of eight highly homologous variants.

The CDR3 runs to 16 residues. Germline loops: CDR1 SGHAT, CDR2 FQDESV (reference sequence). J was trimmed by 3 bases and V by 3 bases; bases with no gene match: 6. The TCR originated in a male donor with ankylosing spondylitis. Input material: blood, either unsorted or a sorted T cell fraction (not recorded which). The gene calls are TRBV11-1 and TRBJ2-2, with 8 bases matching TRBD2. The CDR3 region is CASSLGLAGDTGELFF. The CDR3 DNA follows: TGTGCCAGCAGCTTGGGGCTAGCGGGCGACACCGGGGAGCTGTTTTTT.